This TCR beta chain was recorded in a study of molecular identifiers for immune sequencing clone quantification. Regarding the study as a whole: Spiked Jurkat TCR RNA equal to one cell could reportedly be picked out among one million naive cells. More than 97% of effector molecules, versus under 1% of naive-cell molecules, belonged to clones above 20 RNA copies.

A note on this clonotype: Its antigen is still unknown.

From roughly 20,000 to 1,000,000 sorted cells, naive CD8 libraries were generated with 10%, 30% or 50% RNA. A CD8+CD4-CCR7+CD45RA+ gate was used to sort naive CD8 T cells. TCRdb reprocessed the PCR reads via MiXCR and lists one record per CDR3 protein. The repertoire consists of about 500,000 distinct CDR3 sequences, with roughly 24% occurring once and the leading ten covering around 0.8%. The source material was naive CD8+ T cells from blood, with Jurkat cell RNA spiked in. The subset here: FACS-sorted CD8+CD4-CCR7+CD45RA+ naive T cells. The clonotype originates from a human donor in good health. Some libraries in this study had Jurkat cell RNA spiked in.

The CDR3 sequence: CASSYGTPLVDANEKLFF. In nucleotides, the CDR3 is TGTGCCAGCAGTTACGGGACACCTCTGGTGGACGCTAATGAAAAACTGTTTTTT. The chain employs TRBV6-2 or TRBV6-3 and TRBJ1-4; a possible D gene is TRBD1 (6 bases). This CDR3 contains 18 residues. Germline lookup yields CDR1 MNHEY and CDR2 SVGEGT. Trimming shortened V by 2 bases and J by 3 bases, and 19 bases separated the two germline ends.